The 30 T cell receptor beta chains below were found in one sample sequenced in a study of blood T cell repertoires in COVID-19. TCRdb keeps only in-frame clones here, not all; method: immunoSEQ multiplex PCR. The sample lists 200,000 to 250,000 clones; less than 85% were seen once. The specimen was PBMCs or T cells enriched from blood (not recorded which). The receptors were sampled from a man aged 55 to 69 who had recovered from COVID-19.

This clone was counted a single time. The chain couples TRBV19 to TRBJ2-3, with D perhaps TRBD2 (7 bases). There are 11 residues in the CDR3. Germline V gene sequence: CDR1 LNHDA, CDR2 SQIVND (reference sequence). Trimming removed 9 bases from V and 12 bases from J, with 16 bases in between. The CDR3 protein is CASVTGGRQYF. DNA for the CDR3: TGTGCCAGCGTCACCGGGGGGCGTCAGTATTTT.

The rearrangement joins TRBV30 to TRBJ1-2, with a tentative D call TRBD1 (5 bases). CDR1 is GTSNPN and CDR2 is SVGIG in the germline V gene (reference sequence). The CDR3 runs 15 residues. The ends were cut back, 1 base at V and 8 bases at J, with 20 bases in the middle. CDR3 protein: CAWSAPGVGSHGYTF. The CDR3 DNA is TGTGCCTGGAGTGCCCCGGGGGTGGGCAGCCACGGCTACACCTTC.

This chain connects TRBV7-8 to TRBJ1-1; tentative D call: TRBD1 (5 bases). The V end was cut by 2 bases, the J end by 5 bases, with 15 bases between. The germline V gene encodes CDR1 SGHVS and CDR2 FQNEAQ. The CDR3 runs 15 residues. The DNA for the CDR3 is TGTGCCAGCAGCTTACTTCCACGGGGGGGGACTGAAGCTTTCTTT. Its translation: CASSLLPRGGTEAFF.

V usage is TRBV7-9 and J usage is TRBJ2-1; the match to TRBD2 covers 9 bases. After removal of 6 bases from V and 3 bases from J, the junction contained 12 bases not matched to a gene. The CDR3 length is 17 residues. Germline CDR1 and CDR2: SEHNR and FQNEAQ (reference sequence). CDR3 residues: CASSFKGSSGDYNEQFF. CDR3 bases: TGTGCCAGCAGTTTTAAGGGTTCTAGCGGGGACTACAATGAGCAGTTCTTC. The variable domain in full, with the rest retrieved from reference TRBV7-9 and TRBJ2-1, is DTGVSQNPRHKITKRGQNVTFRCDPISEHNRLYWYRQTLGQGPEFLTYFQNEAQLEKSRLLSDRFSAERPKGSFSTLEIQRTEQGDSAMYLCASSFKGSSGDYNEQFFGPGTRLTVL.

The count of this clone is one. The chain uses TRBV5-3 and TRBJ2-3; D is perhaps TRBD1 (6 bases). TRBV5-3 is given ORF status, its function remaining uncertain. CDR3 size: 16 residues. V gave up 0 bases and J gave up 0 bases, with 11 bases separating them. CDR3 amino acids: CARSLDRDKSTDTQYF. DNA for the CDR3: TGTGCCAGAAGCTTGGATCGGGACAAAAGCACAGATACGCAGTATTTT.

CDR3: CASRPPGVLEAFF. The CDR3 coding sequence is TGTGCCAGCAGACCCCCCGGAGTGCTTGAAGCTTTCTTT. The chain is built from TRBV6-5 and TRBJ1-1; D gene unclear. V lost 6 bases, J lost 7 bases, and 15 bases lay in between. This CDR3 region has 13 residues. Germline-derived CDR1 and CDR2 are MNHEY and SVGAGI.

The chain links TRBV4-1 to TRBJ1-3; no firm D call. This CDR3 has 16 amino acids. Germline CDR1 MGHRA, CDR2 YSYEKL. V lost 1 base and J lost 2, with 12 bases in between. The CDR3 DNA follows: TGCGCCAGCAGCCAAGGCCTTCCCGGGGCTGGAAACACCATATATTTT. It yields the protein CASSQGLPGAGNTIYF.

This clone has only a few counts. The chain employs TRBV27 and TRBJ1-6; the D is unclear. Germline-derived CDR1 and CDR2 are MNHEY and SMNVEV (reference sequence). V gave up 6 bases and J gave up 6 bases, with 18 bases separating them. CDR3 length: 16 amino acids. CDR3 in DNA: TGTGCCAGCAGGCGTAATGGTTTAGTTTTTAATTCACCCCTCCACTTT. It is translated as CASRRNGLVFNSPLHF.

V gene TRBV2 combines with J gene TRBJ2-7; TRBD1 aligns across 8 bases. Germline values: CDR1 SNHLY, CDR2 FYNNEI. The CDR3 length is 15 residues. The J segment lost 5 bases and the V segment lost 4 bases, leaving 10 bases of the junction unmatched. CDR3 sequence (DNA): TGTGCCAGCAGTGTTTTCCGGACAGGGCAGGACGAGCAGTACTTC. Translated, it gives CASSVFRTGQDEQYF.

This clone showed up just a few times. V gene TRBV7-8 combines with J gene TRBJ2-7; 7 positions match TRBD1. Germline lookup yields CDR1 SGHVS and CDR2 FQNEAQ. The CDR3 contains 16 residues. V lost 4 bases to trimming and J lost 0 bases; unmatched junction nucleotides: 9. In DNA form, the CDR3 reads TGTGCCAGCAGCTCAAGACAGGGTAGGGGCTCCTACGAGCAGTACTTC. It yields the protein CASSSRQGRGSYEQYF. Filled out from reference TRBV7-8 and TRBJ2-7, the complete variable domain reads GAGVSQSPRYKVAKRGQDVALRCDPISGHVSLFWYQQALGQGPEFLTYFQNEAQLDKSGLPSDRFFAERPEGSVSTLKIQRTQQEDSAVYLCASSSRQGRGSYEQYFGPGTRLTVT.

V is TRBV5-1 and J is TRBJ1-3, with 7 nucleotides matching TRBD1. The CDR3 covers 17 residues. Germline V gene data show CDR1 as SGHRS and CDR2 as YFSETQ. The junction had 14 bases not matched to a gene; V was cut back by 4 bases and J by 4 bases. CDR3 amino acids: CASSPRADPTGGNTIYF. The CDR3 bases are TGCGCCAGCAGCCCTCGGGCAGACCCGACAGGGGGAAACACCATATATTTT.

The V gene is TRBV7-9, the J gene TRBJ1-1; D is unresolved. V was pared by 5 bases and J by 8 bases, with 12 bases between. The CDR3 contains 12 residues. Germline V gives CDR1 SEHNR, CDR2 FQNEAQ (reference sequence). CDR3 residues: CASSTQGGEAFF. CDR3 nucleotides: TGTGCCAGCAGCACCCAAGGAGGGGAAGCTTTCTTT.

The CDR3 loop is CASSEGSGRLHF. As DNA, the CDR3 is TGTGCCAGCAGTGAAGGGAGTGGTCGCCTCCACTTT. The chain uses TRBV25-1 and TRBJ1-6; no firm D call. The CDR3 length is 12 residues. V lost 2 bases, J lost 15 bases, and 11 bases lay in between. Per germline, CDR1 MGHDK and CDR2 SYGVNS.

The rearrangement links TRBV7-2 to TRBJ1-4; D perhaps matches TRBD1 (5 bases). Germline CDR1 reads SGHTA; CDR2 reads FQGNSA. Trimming took 5 bases from V and 2 from J, leaving 9 bases between them. The CDR3 is 14 residues long. The CDR3 region is CASSSRATNEKLFF. CDR3 bases: TGTGCCAGCAGCAGCAGGGCGACTAATGAAAAACTGTTTTTT.

The V gene is TRBV5-4, the J gene TRBJ2-2; 9 bases align to TRBD2. The CDR3 has 16 amino acids. CDR1 and CDR2 from the germline V gene are SGHNT and YYREEE (reference sequence). The junction had 7 bases not matched to a gene; V was cut back by 1 base and J by 6 bases. CDR3 nucleotides: TGTGCCAGCAGCTTGAGGCTAGCGGGGTTTCCCGGGGAGCTGTTTTTT. Translated, it gives CASSLRLAGFPGELFF.

The genes are TRBV4-2 and TRBJ1-2; 7 nucleotides line up with TRBD1. V lost 2 bases to trimming and J lost 6 bases; unmatched junction nucleotides: 9. Germline V gene data show CDR1 as LGHNA and CDR2 as YNFKEQ. The length of the CDR3 is 15 residues. The CDR3 nucleotides read TGTGCCAGCAGCCAACAAACAGGGGAACAAGATGGCTACACCTTC. Protein: CASSQQTGEQDGYTF.

The gene calls are TRBV11-2 and TRBJ2-5; 7 bases align to TRBD1. The germline CDR1 and CDR2 sequences are SGHAT and FQNNGV. There are 14 residues in the CDR3. V was pared by 4 bases and J by 6 bases, with 8 bases of the junction left unmatched. This CDR3 reads CASSSRDSAKTQYF. The CDR3 coding sequence is TGTGCCAGCAGCTCCCGGGACAGCGCCAAGACCCAGTACTTC. Variable domain in full (rest from reference TRBV11-2 and TRBJ2-5): EAGVAQSPRYKIIEKRQSVAFWCNPISGHATLYWYQQILGQGPKLLIQFQNNGVVDDSQLPKDRFSAERLKGVDSTLKIQPAKLEDSAVYLCASSSRDSAKTQYFGPGTRLLVL.

In this sample, this clone turned up a few times. This chain joins TRBV11-3 and TRBJ2-2, with 9 bases that match TRBD1. Per the germline V gene, CDR1 is SGHNT and CDR2 is YENEEA. Trimming took 2 bases from V and 6 from J; bases not matched to a gene: 7. The CDR3 extends over 16 amino acids. The chain's CDR3 is CASSLWGQGEAGELFF. CDR3 in DNA: TGTGCCAGCAGCTTATGGGGACAGGGTGAGGCCGGGGAGCTGTTTTTT.

A single count supports this clone. V is TRBV12-5 and J is TRBJ2-3; TRBD2 aligns across 9 bases. Trimming removed 0 bases from V and 2 bases from J; junction bases left unmatched: 6. Germline V gene sequence: CDR1 LGHNT, CDR2 FRNRAP. The CDR3 is made up of 17 amino acids. The CDR3 DNA reads TGTGCTAGTGGTTTGGTACCGGCGGGGGGGATCACAGATACGCAGTATTTT. It codes for CASGLVPAGGITDTQYF.

This chain joins TRBV3-1 (or the pseudogene TRBV3-2) and TRBJ1-4; D gene ambiguous. V lost 0 bases to trimming and J lost 8 bases, with 7 bases between them. Per germline, CDR1 LGHDT and CDR2 YNNKEL (reference sequence). The length of the CDR3 is 13 residues. CDR3 bases: TGTGCCAGCAGCCAAGACCCGTTAGAAAAACTGTTTTTT. This translates into CASSQDPLEKLFF.

The chain uses TRBV29-1 and TRBJ2-7; D unresolved. CDR3 length: 12 amino acids. Trimming pared 0 bases from V and 3 bases from J, leaving 6 bases between. Germline V gene data show CDR1 as SQVTM and CDR2 as ANQGSEA. In nucleotides, the CDR3 is TGCAGCGTTGAAGACAGACTCTACGAGCAGTACTTC. This codes for CSVEDRLYEQYF.

J is TRBJ1-2 and V is TRBV14; D might be TRBD1 (6 bases). V lost 1 base, J lost 8 bases, and 20 bases lay in between. The CDR3 length is 16 residues. The germline V gene encodes CDR1 SGHDN and CDR2 FVKESK. The CDR3 coding sequence is TGTGCCAGCAGCCAAGGGGGCATACAGGGTCTCGGCGGCTACACCTTC. Translated, it gives CASSQGGIQGLGGYTF.

V gene TRBV10-3 combines with J gene TRBJ2-2, with 10 positions matching TRBD1. The CDR3 has 14 residues. After removal of 8 bases from V and 2 bases from J, the junction contained 2 bases not matched to a gene. Germline CDR1 is ENHRY and CDR2 is SYGVKD. The CDR3 sequence is CAIRTGGNTGELFF. CDR3 in DNA: TGTGCCATCCGGACAGGGGGAAACACCGGGGAGCTGTTTTTT.

The chain uses TRBV14 and TRBJ1-4, with 10 bases fitting TRBD1. The CDR3 length is 13 residues. The junction had 5 bases not matched to a gene; V was cut back by 6 bases and J by 10 bases. Germline lookup yields CDR1 SGHDN and CDR2 FVKESK. The DNA for the CDR3 is TGTGCCAGCAGTCGGGACAGGGGTTCAAAACTGTTTTTT. Protein sequence: CASSRDRGSKLFF.

This chain links TRBV6-5 with TRBJ1-1; 7 bases line up with TRBD1. The CDR3 is 15 amino acids. V lost 6 bases and J lost 4; bases outside the gene matches: 11. Germline assignment: CDR1 MNHEY and CDR2 SVGAGI. The chain's CDR3 is CASSLQGTSSTEAFF. CDR3 DNA: TGTGCCAGCAGCCTACAGGGGACTTCGAGCACTGAAGCTTTCTTT.

The rearrangement uses TRBV19 and TRBJ1-5; possible D gene TRBD1, 6 bases. CDR3 length: 14 residues. V lost 5 bases to trimming and J lost 2 bases, with 10 bases between them. Per germline, CDR1 LNHDA and CDR2 SQIVND (reference sequence). The DNA for the CDR3 is TGTGCCAGTAGTCAACAGGGAGGCAATCAGCCCCAGCATTTT. Translation gives CASSQQGGNQPQHF.

The chain joins TRBV6-1 to TRBJ1-2; no reliable D call. Germline assignment: CDR1 MNHNS and CDR2 SASEGT. The CDR3 has 13 residues. Trimming stripped 2 bases from V and 5 bases from J, with 9 bases between. DNA for the CDR3: TGTGCCAGCAGTGAAAGGACTCTGTATGGCTACACCTTC. This sequence encodes CASSERTLYGYTF.

The chain combines TRBV5-8 with TRBJ1-5, with 7 bases lining up with TRBD1. Trimming cost V 4 bases and J 9 bases; bases outside gene matches: 4. CDR3 length: 12 residues. Germline CDR1 is SGHTS and CDR2 is YDEGEE. The CDR3 loop reads CASSPDRAPQHF. The DNA for the CDR3 is TGTGCCAGCAGCCCAGACAGGGCGCCCCAGCATTTT. Based on the CDR3 plus reference TRBV5-8 and TRBJ1-5, the full variable domain is EAGVTQSPTHLIKTRGQQATLRCSPISGHTSVYWYQQALGLGLQFLLWYDEGEERNRGNFPPRFSGRQFPNYSSELNVNALELEDSALYLCASSPDRAPQHFGDGTRLSIL.

V and J are TRBV2 and TRBJ1-2; D not resolved. Between the trimmed V and J ends, which lost 11 bases and 6 bases, there was a span of 16 bases. The CDR3 extends over 12 amino acids. Germline lookup yields CDR1 SNHLY and CDR2 FYNNEI. CDR3 DNA sequence: TGTGCCCGTGACACCGGGAATAATGGCTACACCTTC. Its protein is CARDTGNNGYTF.

The rearrangement uses TRBV7-9 and TRBJ1-4, with a weak D call TRBD1 (6 bases). The CDR3 totals 17 residues. Trimming cost V 5 bases and J 5 bases, with 21 bases left between them. CDR1 and CDR2 from the germline V gene are SEHNR and FQNEAQ (reference sequence). The CDR3 bases are TGTGCCAGCAGCCGGGCGGGGGGGCCGGCCACAAATGAAAAACTGTTTTTT. This gives the protein CASSRAGGPATNEKLFF.